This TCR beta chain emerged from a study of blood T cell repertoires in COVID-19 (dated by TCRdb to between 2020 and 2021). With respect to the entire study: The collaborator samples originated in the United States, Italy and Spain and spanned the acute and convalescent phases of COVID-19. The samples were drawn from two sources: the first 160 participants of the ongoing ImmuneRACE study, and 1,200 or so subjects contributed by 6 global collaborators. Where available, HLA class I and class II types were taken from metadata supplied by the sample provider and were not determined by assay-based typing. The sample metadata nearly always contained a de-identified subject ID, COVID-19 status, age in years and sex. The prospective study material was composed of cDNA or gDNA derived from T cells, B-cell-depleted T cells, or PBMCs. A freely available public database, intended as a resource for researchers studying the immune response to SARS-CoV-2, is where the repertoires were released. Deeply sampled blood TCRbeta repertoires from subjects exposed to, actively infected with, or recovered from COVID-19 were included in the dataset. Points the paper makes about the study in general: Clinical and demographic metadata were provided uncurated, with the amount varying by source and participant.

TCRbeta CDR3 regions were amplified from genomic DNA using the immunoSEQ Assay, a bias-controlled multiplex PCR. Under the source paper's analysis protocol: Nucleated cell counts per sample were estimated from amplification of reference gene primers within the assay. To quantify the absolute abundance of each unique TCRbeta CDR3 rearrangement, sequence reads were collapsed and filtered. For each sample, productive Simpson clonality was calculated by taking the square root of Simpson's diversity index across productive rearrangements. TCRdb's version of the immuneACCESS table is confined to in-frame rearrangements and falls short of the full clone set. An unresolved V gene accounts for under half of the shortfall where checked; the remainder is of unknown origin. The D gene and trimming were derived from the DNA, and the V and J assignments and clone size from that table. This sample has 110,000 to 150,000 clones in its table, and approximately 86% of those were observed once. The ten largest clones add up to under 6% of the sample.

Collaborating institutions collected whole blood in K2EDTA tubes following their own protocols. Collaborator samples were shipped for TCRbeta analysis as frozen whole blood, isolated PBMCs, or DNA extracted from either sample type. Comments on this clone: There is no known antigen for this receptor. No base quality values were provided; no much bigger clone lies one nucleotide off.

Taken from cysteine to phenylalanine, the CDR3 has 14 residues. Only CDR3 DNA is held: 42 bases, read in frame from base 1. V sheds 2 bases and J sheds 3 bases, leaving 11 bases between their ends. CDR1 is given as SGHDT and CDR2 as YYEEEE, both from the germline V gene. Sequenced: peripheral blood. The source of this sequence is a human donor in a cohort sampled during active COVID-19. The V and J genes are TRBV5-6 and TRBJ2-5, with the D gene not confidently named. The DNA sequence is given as TGTGCCAGCAGCTTTTGGGCTACTGAAGAGACCCAGTACTTC. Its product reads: CASSFWATEETQYF.